This T cell receptor (beta chain) is from a study of shared clonotypes between healthy human individuals. Study-level results: Clonotype sharing among donors was expected to depend on sequencing depth.

About this clone: What it binds is not known.

Generated by immunoSEQ multiplex PCR, the TCRdb table keeps only in-frame clones and is missing some. The top ten hold roughly 1.9% of the sample, which has around 700,000 clones, roughly 73% seen once. V lost 6 bases to trimming and J lost 5 bases, with 7 bases between them. The CDR3 has 12 amino acids. The germline V gene has CDR1 MNHNS and CDR2 SASEGT. This chain links TRBV6-1 with TRBJ1-4, with a tentative D call TRBD1 (5 bases). The sequence derives from a woman in her twenties or thirties in good health. The sequencing sample was made of memory CD4+ T cells sorted from blood. Subset here: CD45RA-negative fraction. CDR3 coding DNA: TGTGCCAGCAGAAGACAGAATGAAAAACTGTTTTTT. Protein: CASRRQNEKLFF.